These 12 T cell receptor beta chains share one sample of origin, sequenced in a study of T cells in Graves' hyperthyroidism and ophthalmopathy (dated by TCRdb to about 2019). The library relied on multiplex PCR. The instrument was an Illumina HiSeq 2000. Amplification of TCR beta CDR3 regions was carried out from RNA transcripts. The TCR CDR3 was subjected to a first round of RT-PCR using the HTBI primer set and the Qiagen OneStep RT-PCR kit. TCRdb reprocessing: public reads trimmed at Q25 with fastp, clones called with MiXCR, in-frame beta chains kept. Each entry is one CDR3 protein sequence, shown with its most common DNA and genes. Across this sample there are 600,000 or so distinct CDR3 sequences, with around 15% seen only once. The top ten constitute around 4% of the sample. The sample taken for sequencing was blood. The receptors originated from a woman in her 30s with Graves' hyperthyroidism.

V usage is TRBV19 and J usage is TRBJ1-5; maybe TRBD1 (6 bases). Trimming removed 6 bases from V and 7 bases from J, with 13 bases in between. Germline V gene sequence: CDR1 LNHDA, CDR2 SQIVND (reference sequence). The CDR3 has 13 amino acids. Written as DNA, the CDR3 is TGTGCCAGTAGCTGGACAGCTGCCCAGCCCCAGCATTTT. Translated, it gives CASSWTAAQPQHF.

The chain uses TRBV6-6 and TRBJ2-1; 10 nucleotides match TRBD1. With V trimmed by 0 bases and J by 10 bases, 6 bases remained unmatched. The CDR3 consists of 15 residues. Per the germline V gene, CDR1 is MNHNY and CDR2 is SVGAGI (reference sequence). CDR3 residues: CASSYSRQGAGEQFF. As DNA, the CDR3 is TGTGCCAGCAGTTACTCCCGACAGGGGGCGGGGGAGCAGTTCTTC.

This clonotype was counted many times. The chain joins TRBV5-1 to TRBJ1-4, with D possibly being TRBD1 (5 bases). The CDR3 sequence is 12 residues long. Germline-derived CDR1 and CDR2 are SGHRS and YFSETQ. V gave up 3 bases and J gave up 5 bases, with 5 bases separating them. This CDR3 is CASSSGNEKLFF. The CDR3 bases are TGCGCCAGCAGCTCAGGGAATGAAAAACTGTTTTTT. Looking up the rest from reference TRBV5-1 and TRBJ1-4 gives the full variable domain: KAGVTQTPRYLIKTRGQQVTLSCSPISGHRSVSWYQQTPGQGLQFLFEYFSETQRNKGNFPGRFSGRQFSNSRSEMNVSTLELGDSALYLCASSSGNEKLFFGSGTQLSVL.

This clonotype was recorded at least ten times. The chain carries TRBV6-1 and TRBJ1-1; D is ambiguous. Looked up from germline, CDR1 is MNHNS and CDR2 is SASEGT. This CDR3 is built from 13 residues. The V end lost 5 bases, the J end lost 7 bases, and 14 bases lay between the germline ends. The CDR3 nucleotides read TGTGCCAGCAGTTACGGGCAGAGCGGTGAAGCTTTCTTT. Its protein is CASSYGQSGEAFF.

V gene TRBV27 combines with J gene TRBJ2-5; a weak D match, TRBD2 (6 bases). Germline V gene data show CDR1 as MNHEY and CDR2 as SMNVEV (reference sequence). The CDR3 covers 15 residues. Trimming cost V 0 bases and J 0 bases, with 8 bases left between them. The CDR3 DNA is TGTGCCAGCAGTTTATCTTCGGGGGACCAAGAGACCCAGTACTTC. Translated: CASSLSSGDQETQYF.

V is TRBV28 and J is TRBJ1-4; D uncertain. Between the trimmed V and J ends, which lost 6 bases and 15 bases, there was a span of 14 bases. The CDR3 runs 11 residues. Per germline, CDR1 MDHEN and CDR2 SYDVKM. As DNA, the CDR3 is TGTGCCAGCAGCTCCTGGGCGGCGGTGTTTTTT. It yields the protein CASSSWAAVFF.

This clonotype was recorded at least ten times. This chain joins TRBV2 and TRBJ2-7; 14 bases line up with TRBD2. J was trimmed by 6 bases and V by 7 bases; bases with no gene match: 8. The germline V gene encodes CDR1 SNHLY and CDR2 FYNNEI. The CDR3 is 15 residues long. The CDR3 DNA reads TGTGCCAGCACCACCGGGACTAGCGGGAGTGGCGAGCAGTACTTC. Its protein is CASTTGTSGSGEQYF.

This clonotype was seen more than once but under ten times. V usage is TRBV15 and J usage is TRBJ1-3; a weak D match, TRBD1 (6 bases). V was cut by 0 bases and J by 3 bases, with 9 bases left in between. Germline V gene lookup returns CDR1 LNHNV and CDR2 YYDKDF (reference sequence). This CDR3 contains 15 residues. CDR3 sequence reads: CATSREGASGNTIYF. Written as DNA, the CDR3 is TGTGCCACCAGCAGAGAGGGGGCGAGTGGAAACACCATATATTTT.

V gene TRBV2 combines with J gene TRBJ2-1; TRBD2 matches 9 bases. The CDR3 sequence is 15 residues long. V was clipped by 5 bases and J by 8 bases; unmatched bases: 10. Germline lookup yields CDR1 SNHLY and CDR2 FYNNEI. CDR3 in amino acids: CASSSQSGRLDEQFF. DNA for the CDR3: TGTGCCAGCAGTTCCCAGAGCGGGAGGTTGGATGAGCAGTTCTTC.

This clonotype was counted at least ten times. The CDR3 nucleotides are TGTGCCACCAGTGATGCGGACAGGGGTAACACTGAAGCTTTCTTT. It is translated as CATSDADRGNTEAFF. The chain is built from TRBV24-1 and TRBJ1-1, with 9 nucleotides matching TRBD1. This CDR3 has 15 amino acids. Looked up from germline, CDR1 is KGHDR and CDR2 is SFDVKD. The V segment lost 3 bases and the J segment 2 bases; nucleotides outside the gene matches: 3.

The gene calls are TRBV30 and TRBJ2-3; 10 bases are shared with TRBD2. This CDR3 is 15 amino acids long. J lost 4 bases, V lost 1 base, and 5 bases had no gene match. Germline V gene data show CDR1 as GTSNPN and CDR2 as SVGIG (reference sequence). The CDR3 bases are TGTGCCTGGAGTGCCCCTAGCGGGAGTTCAGATACGCAGTATTTT. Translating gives CAWSAPSGSSDTQYF.

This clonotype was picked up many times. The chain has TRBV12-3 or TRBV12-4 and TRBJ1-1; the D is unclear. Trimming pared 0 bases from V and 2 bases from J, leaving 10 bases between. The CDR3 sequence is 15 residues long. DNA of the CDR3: TGTGCCAGCAGTTTAGCGCGGGTAGCAAACACTGAAGCTTTCTTT. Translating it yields CASSLARVANTEAFF.